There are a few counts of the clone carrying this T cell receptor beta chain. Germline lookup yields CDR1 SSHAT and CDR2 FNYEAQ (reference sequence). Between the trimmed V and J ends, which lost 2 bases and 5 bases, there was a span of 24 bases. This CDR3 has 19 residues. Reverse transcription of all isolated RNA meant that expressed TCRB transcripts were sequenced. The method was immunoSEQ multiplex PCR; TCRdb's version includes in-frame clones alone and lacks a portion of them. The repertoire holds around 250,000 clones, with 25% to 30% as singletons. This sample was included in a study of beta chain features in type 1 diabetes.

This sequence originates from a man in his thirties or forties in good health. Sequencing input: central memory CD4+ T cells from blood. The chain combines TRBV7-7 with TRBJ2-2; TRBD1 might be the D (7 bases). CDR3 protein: CASSLTPEEGASETGELFF. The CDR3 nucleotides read TGTGCCAGCAGCTTAACCCCTGAGGAGGGGGCATCTGAGACCGGGGAGCTGTTTTTT.